This T cell receptor beta chain was captured by sequencing in a study of CD8 T cells in ankylosing spondylitis. General study results and limits: There was a TCR beta motif, made of fewer than 10 highly homologous variants, that appeared characteristic of ankylosing spondylitis blood. Clones that were linked to disease were CD8+ and were relatively rare in peripheral blood. Clones tied to disease were said to be significantly enriched in matched ankylosing spondylitis synovial fluid. In synovial fluid and blood from reactive arthritis, some motif variants were previously reported.

TCR beta libraries were made by quantitative 5'-RACE with molecular barcodes. TCRdb fed the 5' RACE reads into MiXCR, producing one record per CDR3 protein. Here the sample spans approximately 150,000 distinct CDR3 sequences, approximately 17% being singletons. V gave up 6 bases and J gave up 4 bases; unmatched junction bases: 5. The CDR3 runs 15 residues. From germline, CDR1 is MDHEN and CDR2 SYDVKM. The table lists this clonotype with a few counts. Its matching antigen is unknown. The gene calls are TRBV28 and TRBJ2-7, with 14 bases lining up with TRBD2. The material sequenced was blood, either unsorted or a sorted T cell fraction (not recorded which). The source is a male donor with ankylosing spondylitis. The CDR3 loop is CASRPGTSGSYEQYF. For the CDR3, the DNA is TGTGCCAGCAGACCCGGGACTAGCGGGAGTTACGAGCAGTACTTC.